Listed below are T cell receptor beta chains from one sample, sequenced in a study of cytomegalovirus exposure and HLA in healthy donors. The method was immunoSEQ multiplex PCR; TCRdb's version includes in-frame clones alone and lacks a portion of them. The sample has 150,000 or so clones, 80% seen once. The sample was PBMCs. All receptors come from a man in his fifties or sixties in good health and CMV-seronegative. CDR3s include the opening cysteine and the closing phenylalanine or tryptophan. The D gene is left open where the match is weak. Size is stated for part of the rows, as once, few or many counts, or as a class when the clone is expanded.

j_call clone_size v_call d_call cdr3_aa cdr3_nt
TRBJ1-1 few TRBV7-9 - CASSPSGSGDTEAFF TGTGCCAGCAGCCCGTCCGGGTCCGGCGACACTGAAGCTTTCTTT
TRBJ2-7 - TRBV5-5 TRBD1 CASSRPRTGVDEQYF TGTGCCAGCAGCCGGCCCCGGACAGGGGTCGACGAGCAGTACTTC
TRBJ1-1 - TRBV5-1 TRBD1 CASSERSGGNTEAFF TGCGCCAGCAGCGAAAGGTCAGGGGGAAACACTGAAGCTTTCTTT
TRBJ2-7 - TRBV11-2 TRBD2 CASSLAGVAGYEQYF TGTGCCAGCAGTTTAGCGGGAGTCGCAGGGTACGAGCAGTACTTC
TRBJ1-1 - TRBV19 TRBD1 CASSLTGQKNTEAFF TGTGCCAGTAGTCTAACGGGACAGAAGAACACTGAAGCTTTCTTT
TRBJ1-2 - TRBV7-2 TRBD1 CASRLGTGGIYGYTF TGTGCCAGCAGACTAGGGACAGGGGGGATCTATGGCTACACCTTC
TRBJ1-1 once TRBV6-1 TRBD1 CASRGANRGTEAFF TGTGCCAGCAGAGGGGCCAACAGGGGTACTGAAGCTTTCTTT
TRBJ1-2 few TRBV7-6 - CASSLDLKGGYTF TGTGCCAGCAGCTTAGATCTCAAGGGGGGCTACACCTTC
TRBJ1-1 few TRBV6-4 - CASSDSNRNTEAFF TGTGCCAGCAGTGACTCCAACAGGAACACTGAAGCTTTCTTT
TRBJ2-5 - TRBV5-1 TRBD2 CASSSPGAGGGETQYF TGCGCCAGCAGCTCCCCCGGAGCGGGAGGTGGTGAGACCCAGTACTTC
TRBJ1-6 - TRBV6-6 - CASSPPEVDSPLHF TGTGCCAGCAGTCCCCCAGAGGTGGATTCACCCCTCCACTTT
TRBJ2-3 - TRBV6-5 - CASSYTPGQRADTQYF TGTGCCAGCAGTTACACTCCGGGACAGCGGGCAGATACGCAGTATTTT
TRBJ2-1 once TRBV10-1 TRBD1 CASSLDRGLYNEQFF TGCGCCAGCAGTCTGGACAGGGGACTCTACAATGAGCAGTTCTTC
TRBJ1-5 few TRBV6-1 - CATSPGRADQPQHF TGTGCCACCTCGCCCGGCAGGGCCGATCAGCCCCAGCATTTT
TRBJ2-1 - TRBV29-1 TRBD2 CSVERVGSRLAGGNEQFF TGCAGCGTTGAGCGCGTGGGCAGCCGACTAGCGGGAGGGAATGAGCAGTTCTTC